The next 31 T cell receptor beta chains were all read from a single sample in a study of T-cell reconstitution after alpha-beta-depleted transplantation in children. Unique molecular identifiers tagged the TCRbeta library. TCRdb called the PCR reads again in MiXCR, with one record for every CDR3 protein. The sample contains 250,000 to 400,000 distinct CDR3 sequences, around 20% of which appear only once. Sequences were derived from PBMCs, mostly from graft donor cells, sampled 180 days after TCRalphabeta/CD19-depleted stem cell transplant. The receptors were sampled from a male patient aged 5 to 17 who had a stem cell transplant for acute lymphoblastic leukemia, so the T cells may come from the graft donor.

V usage is TRBV20-1 and J usage is TRBJ2-1, with 14 bases fitting TRBD2. The CDR3 sequence is 15 residues long. Germline CDR1 DFQATT, CDR2 SNEGSKA (reference sequence). V lost 6 bases, J lost 8 bases, and 9 bases stayed unmatched. CDR3 coding DNA: TGCAGTGCCCGGCCCCGACTAGCGGGAGGGTATGAGCAGTTCTTC. Its translation is CSARPRLAGGYEQFF.

The V gene is TRBV29-1, the J gene TRBJ1-2, with D unclear. Per germline, CDR1 SQVTM and CDR2 ANQGSEA. This CDR3 is 16 amino acids long. V shed 0 bases and J shed 0 bases, with 14 bases lying between them. CDR3 in DNA: TGCAGCGTTGAAGACCGGTCAGGCCTTCCTAACTATGGCTACACCTTC. It yields the protein CSVEDRSGLPNYGYTF. Filled out from reference TRBV29-1 and TRBJ1-2, the complete variable domain reads SAVISQKPSRDICQRGTSLTIQCQVDSQVTMMFWYRQQPGQSLTLIATANQGSEATYESGFVIDKFPISRPNLTFSTLTVSNMSPEDSSIYLCSVEDRSGLPNYGYTFGSGTRLTVV.

The rearrangement joins TRBV7-9 to TRBJ2-3; maybe TRBD2 (5 bases). V was shortened by 5 bases and J by 9 bases, with 15 bases between the two germline ends. The length of the CDR3 is 13 residues. Germline CDR1 reads SEHNR; CDR2 reads FQNEAQ (reference sequence). CDR3 DNA sequence: TGTGCCAGCAGCCCTATTGGAGGTAACACGCAGTATTTT. This translates into CASSPIGGNTQYF.

The chain has TRBV6-5 and TRBJ2-7; D is tentatively TRBD1 or TRBD2 (5 bases each). The V end was cut by 2 bases, the J end by 2 bases, with 10 bases between. Per germline, CDR1 MNHEY and CDR2 SVGAGI. The CDR3 sequence is 14 residues long. DNA for the CDR3: TGTGCCAGCAGTTACGGGACGGCCACCTACGAGCAGTACTTC. Protein sequence: CASSYGTATYEQYF.

This clonotype was counted between two and nine times. The CDR3 region has the DNA TGTGCCAGCAGTTTCGGGGGGAGTACCCACGAGCAGTACTTC. Encoded protein: CASSFGGSTHEQYF. The chain couples TRBV27 to TRBJ2-7; 7 positions agree with TRBD2. This CDR3 comprises 14 residues. V dropped 3 bases and J dropped 5; count of bases not matched to a gene: 7. Germline V gene data show CDR1 as MNHEY and CDR2 as SMNVEV (reference sequence).

This clonotype appeared a few times. The chain uses TRBV10-3 and TRBJ2-1; TRBD2 aligns across 11 bases. Unmatched junction bases numbered 5, after V lost 3 bases and J lost 7 bases. Germline V gives CDR1 ENHRY, CDR2 SYGVKD. The CDR3 is 15 residues long. CDR3 sequence: CAISDKLAGANEQFF. CDR3 in DNA: TGTGCCATCAGTGATAAACTAGCGGGAGCTAATGAGCAGTTCTTC.

This clonotype was seen at least ten times. The J gene is TRBJ2-3, the V gene TRBV7-3, with no clear D. CDR3 length equals 12 residues. From germline, CDR1 is SGHTA and CDR2 FQGTGA. Trimming left V 3 bases short and J 4 bases short, with 5 bases between. This chain's CDR3 is CASSFAPDTQYF. CDR3 sequence (DNA): TGTGCCAGCAGCTTTGCCCCAGATACGCAGTATTTT.

The rearrangement uses TRBV5-1 and TRBJ2-7, with a possible D match to TRBD2 (7 bases). V was shortened by 4 bases and J by 6 bases, with 17 bases between the two germline ends. The germline V gene has CDR1 SGHRS and CDR2 YFSETQ. The CDR3 runs 14 residues. CDR3: CASSPEGGGPEQYF. The CDR3 region has the DNA TGCGCCAGCAGCCCAGAAGGGGGAGGGCCCGAGCAGTACTTC.

The table lists this clonotype with a few counts. The chain links TRBV29-1 to TRBJ2-1; 7 bases agree with TRBD2. The ends lost 3 bases at V and 2 bases at J; junction bases unmatched: 4. The CDR3 loop spans 14 amino acids. Germline assignment: CDR1 SQVTM and CDR2 ANQGSEA. CDR3 region: CSVDAGTTYNEQFF. Here the CDR3 DNA reads TGCAGCGTTGACGCCGGGACTACCTACAATGAGCAGTTCTTC.

In the case of this clonotype: Just one base apart from a much larger clone, this may be a read error. The V and J genes are TRBV5-1 and TRBJ2-1; D remains ambiguous. This CDR3 has 13 amino acids. Per germline, CDR1 SGHRS and CDR2 YFSETQ. The V gene lost 0 bases and the J gene lost 8 bases, with 9 bases spanning the gap. The CDR3 reads CASSLVSDHEQFF. The CDR3 DNA sequence: TGCGCCAGCAGCTTGGTGTCCGACCATGAGCAGTTCTTC.

The chain uses TRBV5-1 and TRBJ2-3; tentatively, D is TRBD1 or TRBD2 (5 bases each). This CDR3 is 18 amino acids long. Trimming removed 0 bases at V and 4 bases at J, with 21 bases between. Germline CDR1 reads SGHRS; CDR2 reads YFSETQ. As DNA, the CDR3 is TGCGCCAGCAGCTTGGCGATAAGGGGACCAACCCTTTCAGATACGCAGTATTTT. Protein: CASSLAIRGPTLSDTQYF. Looking up the rest from reference TRBV5-1 and TRBJ2-3 gives the full variable domain: KAGVTQTPRYLIKTRGQQVTLSCSPISGHRSVSWYQQTPGQGLQFLFEYFSETQRNKGNFPGRFSGRQFSNSRSEMNVSTLELGDSALYLCASSLAIRGPTLSDTQYFGPGTRLTVL.

There are a few counts of this clonotype. The gene calls are TRBV29-1 and TRBJ2-1, with 8 bases lining up with TRBD1. There are 12 residues in the CDR3. The V and J ends lost 7 bases and 9 bases, in that order; junction bases with no gene match: 8. Per germline, CDR1 SQVTM and CDR2 ANQGSEA. CDR3 in DNA: TGCAGCGCCCGGACAGGGAAACTTGAGCAGTTCTTC. Its translation is CSARTGKLEQFF.

The rearrangement links TRBV15 to TRBJ2-1; D is possibly TRBD2 (5 bases). The CDR3 has 17 residues. The V gene lost 3 bases and the J gene lost 1 base, with 16 bases spanning the gap. Germline V lookup: CDR1 LNHNV, CDR2 YYDKDF (reference sequence). The CDR3 is CATSRKSKGVSYNEQFF. Written as DNA, the CDR3 is TGTGCCACCAGCAGGAAGTCGAAGGGAGTATCCTACAATGAGCAGTTCTTC.

This clonotype was detected only once. The gene calls are TRBV7-9 and TRBJ2-5; 8 nucleotides match TRBD1. The CDR3 is 17 residues long. Looked up from germline, CDR1 is SEHNR and CDR2 is FQNEAQ (reference sequence). V lost 1 base, J lost 4 bases, and 11 bases stayed unmatched. The CDR3 DNA reads TGTGCCAGCAGCTTAGGGTCCAGGACAGGGTTCGGAGAGACCCAGTACTTC. Amino acid sequence: CASSLGSRTGFGETQYF.

This clonotype was found a few times. V is TRBV24-1 and J is TRBJ2-1, with D maybe TRBD1 (6 bases). The CDR3 is 16 amino acids. Germline lookup yields CDR1 KGHDR and CDR2 SFDVKD. Trimming took 2 bases from V and 7 from J, leaving 17 bases between them. CDR3 protein: CATSDSSAGVWNEQFF. The CDR3 coding sequence is TGTGCCACCAGTGATTCTTCGGCAGGGGTCTGGAATGAGCAGTTCTTC.

In this sample, this clonotype turned up a few times. The CDR3 DNA is TGTGCCAGCAGCTTTCAAGGACAGGGTTCCTACGAGCAGTACTTC. Translation gives CASSFQGQGSYEQYF. The chain uses TRBV5-4 and TRBJ2-7; 8 bases line up with TRBD1. The CDR3 sequence is 15 residues long. Per the germline V gene, CDR1 is SGHNT and CDR2 is YYREEE (reference sequence). The V and J ends lost 2 bases and 1 base, in that order; junction bases with no gene match: 5.

This clonotype was detected a few times. V usage is TRBV7-8 and J usage is TRBJ2-7; D gene ambiguous. Germline loops: CDR1 SGHVS, CDR2 FQNEAQ. V shed 2 bases and J shed 3 bases, with 11 bases lying between them. CDR3 size: 14 residues. This CDR3 reads CASSLFASGYEQYF. CDR3 coding DNA: TGTGCCAGCAGCTTATTCGCATCCGGCTACGAGCAGTACTTC.

This clonotype was seen a few times. The chain links TRBV5-1 to TRBJ1-4, with a possible D match to TRBD1 (6 bases). CDR1 SGHRS and CDR2 YFSETQ come from the germline V gene. With 0 bases removed from V and 8 bases from J, the gap between germline ends came to 11 bases. The CDR3 contains 14 residues. Written as DNA, the CDR3 is TGCGCCAGCAGCTTGGACAGGGAAGGAGAAAAACTGTTTTTT. Amino acids: CASSLDREGEKLFF.

The chain joins TRBV5-5 to TRBJ2-7; TRBD1 aligns across 7 bases. The CDR3 runs to 17 residues. Germline V gene lookup returns CDR1 SGHKS and CDR2 YYEKEE (reference sequence). V shed 2 bases, J shed 0 bases, and the junction held 11 bases outside the gene matches. The chain's CDR3 is CASSFREDRWSSYEQYF. The CDR3 DNA sequence: TGTGCCAGCAGCTTTCGAGAGGACAGGTGGAGCTCCTACGAGCAGTACTTC.

Only a few counts were recorded for this clonotype. The chain couples TRBV6-5 to TRBJ1-2; 12 bases are a match to TRBD1. The CDR3 runs 19 residues. With V trimmed by 1 base and J by 4 bases, 13 bases remained unmatched. Germline CDR1 and CDR2: MNHEY and SVGAGI. CDR3 sequence: CASSYYVPGTGGEGYGYTF. DNA of the CDR3: TGTGCCAGCAGTTACTACGTCCCCGGGACAGGGGGCGAGGGCTATGGCTACACCTTC.

This clonotype has more than one count but fewer than ten. The chain carries TRBV29-1 and TRBJ2-7, with D possibly being TRBD1 (5 bases). The CDR3 consists of 13 residues. The germline V gene encodes CDR1 SQVTM and CDR2 ANQGSEA. V lost 4 bases, J lost 3 bases, and 13 bases lay in between. The CDR3 nucleotides are TGCAGCGTTGGTAACGGGCAGGGCTACGAGCAGTACTTC. Translating gives CSVGNGQGYEQYF.

V gene TRBV7-3 combines with J gene TRBJ2-5, with D maybe TRBD1 (6 bases). The V end was cut by 7 bases, the J end by 5 bases, with 17 bases between. The length of the CDR3 is 14 residues. The germline gives CDR1 SGHTA, CDR2 FQGTGA. The CDR3 sequence: CASTSVAGEETQYF. The CDR3 coding sequence is TGTGCCAGCACCTCAGTGGCAGGGGAGGAGACCCAGTACTTC.

With respect to this clonotype: The junction and the germline gene differ at one end; a read error may be behind it. The rearrangement uses TRBV25-1 and TRBJ2-2, with 8 nucleotides matching TRBD1. CDR1 and CDR2 from the germline V gene are MGHDK and SYGVNS. The CDR3 loop spans 14 amino acids. CDR3 protein: CAGRAGGYTGELFF. In DNA form, the CDR3 reads TGTGCCGGCAGGGCAGGGGGCTACACCGGTGAGCTGTTTTTT.

This clonotype showed up just once. DNA for the CDR3: TGTGCCAGTAGTGCTACCCGGGACCCAAATCAGCCCCAGCATTTT. Translation: CASSATRDPNQPQHF. V gene TRBV19 combines with J gene TRBJ1-5; D possibly corresponds to TRBD1 (5 bases). V was cut by 5 bases and J by 4 bases, with 15 bases left in between. From germline, CDR1 is LNHDA and CDR2 SQIVND (reference sequence). CDR3 length: 15 amino acids.

CDR3 in DNA: TGTGCCAGCAGCCCGGGACTAGAAAACGAGCAGTACTTC. Residues: CASSPGLENEQYF. This chain uses TRBV6-1 with TRBJ2-7; 8 bases line up with TRBD2. The trim removed 6 bases at V and 5 bases at J, leaving 6 bases unmatched. Germline CDR1 MNHNS, CDR2 SASEGT. This CDR3 has 13 amino acids.

The gene calls are TRBV5-1 and TRBJ1-1, with D perhaps matching TRBD1 (5 bases). Germline loops: CDR1 SGHRS, CDR2 YFSETQ. V lost 5 bases to trimming and J lost 7 bases, with 12 bases between them. The CDR3 extends over 12 amino acids. CDR3 nucleotides: TGCGCCAGCAGGGACGGGACTCATGAAGCTTTCTTT. Protein sequence: CASRDGTHEAFF.

The table lists this clonotype with a few counts. The CDR3 sequence is CASSQSLWGTQYF. The CDR3 DNA follows: TGCGCCAGCAGCCAAAGCCTCTGGGGGACCCAGTACTTC. V and J are TRBV4-1 and TRBJ2-5, with unresolved D. CDR3 length equals 13 residues. With 2 bases removed from V and 7 bases from J, the gap between germline ends came to 11 bases. Germline V gene sequence: CDR1 MGHRA, CDR2 YSYEKL.

The sample holds many counts of this clonotype. The chain employs TRBV12-3 or TRBV12-4 and TRBJ2-1; 12 positions match TRBD2. This CDR3 spans 13 amino acids. With 10 bases clipped from V and 6 bases from J, the junction kept 4 bases outside the gene matches. The CDR3 DNA reads as TGTGCCATCGGGACTAGCGGGCTCAATGAGCAGTTCTTC. It is translated as CAIGTSGLNEQFF.

The chain employs TRBV7-8 and TRBJ1-4; D not certain. The CDR3 spans 13 residues. V lost 5 bases, J lost 6 bases, and 10 bases lay in between. Germline V gives CDR1 SGHVS, CDR2 FQNEAQ. The CDR3 is CASSLRVDEKLFF. CDR3 bases: TGTGCCAGCAGCCTAAGAGTGGATGAAAAACTGTTTTTT.

This clonotype was seen a few times. V gene TRBV5-1 combines with J gene TRBJ1-3; no clear D. With 4 bases removed from V and 0 bases from J, the gap between germline ends came to 17 bases. Per the germline V gene, CDR1 is SGHRS and CDR2 is YFSETQ. The CDR3 has 17 amino acids. CDR3 nucleotides: TGCGCCAGCAGCCACCGTGTTGGGCAGTACTCTGGAAACACCATATATTTT. Its protein is CASSHRVGQYSGNTIYF.

For the CDR3, the DNA is TGTGCCAGCAGTTTAGCGCGGGGGGTGCGCGGCTATGGCTACACCTTC. Protein: CASSLARGVRGYGYTF. The gene calls are TRBV12-3 or TRBV12-4 and TRBJ1-2; D is possibly TRBD1 (5 bases). Between the trimmed V and J ends, which lost 0 bases and 4 bases, there was a span of 15 bases. The CDR3 loop spans 16 amino acids.